This passage covers 10 T cell receptor beta chains from one sample sequenced in a study of regulatory T cells in long-lasting Graves disease (dated by TCRdb to the early 2020s). The library was produced with multiplex PCR. The instrument given in TCRdb is Illumina HiSeq 4000. CDR3 regions were amplified by Arm-PCR with iRepertoire HTBI primers to construct TCR beta libraries. The raw public data were reprocessed by TCRdb itself: fastp quality trimming at Q25, MiXCR clonotype calling, in-frame beta chains only. Identical CDR3 proteins give one entry, which carries the most common genes and DNA. Counted in this sample were about 620,000 distinct CDR3 sequences; around 15% of them appeared once. Under 20% of the sample rests with the top ten. What the time point label conveys for this sample: newly diagnosed GD, antithyroid drugs for less than 3 months. For both TCR sequencing and RNA sequencing, RNA was extracted from PBMCs using TRIzol.

These same records also appear under a second study, on T cells in Graves' hyperthyroidism and ophthalmopathy.

The source material was peripheral blood mononuclear cells (PBMCs), sampled at new diagnosis, from a patient treated with antithyroid drugs. These TCRs come from a woman younger than 45 with Graves disease. Donor details come from another sample of the same person, matched by shared clones.

This clonotype was counted at least ten times. This chain joins TRBV3-1 and TRBJ1-1; TRBD1 might be the D (5 bases). The V end lost 6 bases, the J end lost 3 bases, and 14 bases lay between the germline ends. Germline lookup yields CDR1 LGHDT and CDR2 YNNKEL (reference sequence). This CDR3 has 14 amino acids. In DNA form, the CDR3 reads TGTGCCAGCAGGTACAGGTTGGGCGACACTGAAGCTTTCTTT. It specifies CASRYRLGDTEAFF.

In this sample, this clonotype turned up a few times. The chain combines TRBV29-1 with TRBJ2-3; no firm D call. V dropped 5 bases and J dropped 5 bases, with 5 bases sitting between them. Germline lookup yields CDR1 SQVTM and CDR2 ANQGSEA. The CDR3 runs 10 residues. CDR3 DNA sequence: TGCAGCGTTCTAGTAGATACGCAGTATTTT. It codes for CSVLVDTQYF.

There are many counts of this clonotype. The CDR3 DNA follows: TGTGCCAGCAGTGCAGGGACAGGGGGCCGACAGCCCCAGCATTTT. This sequence encodes CASSAGTGGRQPQHF. The V call is TRBV2, the J call TRBJ1-5, with 12 bases identical to TRBD1. CDR3 size: 15 residues. The J segment lost 7 bases and the V segment lost 4 bases, leaving 5 bases of the junction unmatched. CDR1 SNHLY and CDR2 FYNNEI come from the germline V gene.

This clonotype was counted between two and nine times. V usage is TRBV6-5 and J usage is TRBJ1-1, with D perhaps matching TRBD1 (6 bases). This CDR3 comprises 14 residues. Germline lookup yields CDR1 MNHEY and CDR2 SVGAGI. V lost 3 bases and J lost 3, with 11 bases in between. CDR3 nucleotides: TGTGCCAGCAGTTATGGGGGCTGGGACACTGAAGCTTTCTTT. As protein: CASSYGGWDTEAFF.

This clonotype was counted at least ten times. The rearrangement uses TRBV2 and TRBJ2-7, with 7 bases identical to TRBD2. The CDR3 is 13 residues long. In germline, CDR1 is SNHLY, CDR2 FYNNEI. Losses at the gene ends were 4 bases for V and 3 bases for J; bases not matched to a gene: 3. CDR3 coding DNA: TGTGCCAGCAGTGCGGGACTACGCTACGAGCAGTACTTC. As protein: CASSAGLRYEQYF.

The sample holds many counts of this clonotype. This chain links TRBV11-3 with TRBJ2-2, with TRBD2 identical over 7 bases. The CDR3 spans 14 residues. V trimming: 5 bases; J trimming: 4 bases; junction bases outside the gene matches: 4. CDR1 is SGHNT, CDR2 YENEEA, per germline. CDR3 in amino acids: CASSSSGLTGELFF. DNA of the CDR3: TGTGCCAGCAGCAGTAGCGGGCTCACCGGGGAGCTGTTTTTT. The complete variable domain, with remaining parts taken from reference TRBV11-3 and TRBJ2-2, reads EAGVVQSPRYKIIEKKQPVAFWCNPISGHNTLYWYLQNLGQGPELLIRYENEEAVDDSQLPKDRFSAERLKGVDSTLKIQPAELGDSAVYLCASSSSGLTGELFFGEGSRLTVL.

The gene calls are TRBV3-1 and TRBJ2-7; 10 bases match TRBD1. The ends lost 0 bases at V and 3 bases at J; junction bases unmatched: 5. This CDR3 is built from 16 residues. Per the germline V gene, CDR1 is LGHDT and CDR2 is YNNKEL (reference sequence). The CDR3 nucleotides read TGTGCCAGCAGCCAAGATACCGGACAGGGGGTCTACGAGCAGTACTTC. Amino acid sequence: CASSQDTGQGVYEQYF.

This clonotype was detected many times. This CDR3 reads CASSRLAGGGADTQYF. Written as DNA, the CDR3 is TGTGCCAGCAGTAGACTAGCGGGAGGAGGAGCAGATACGCAGTATTTT. The V gene is TRBV28, the J gene TRBJ2-3; 13 positions match TRBD2. Looked up from germline, CDR1 is MDHEN and CDR2 is SYDVKM. Trimming removed 5 bases from V and 4 bases from J; junction bases left unmatched: 6. The CDR3 spans 16 residues.

The table lists this clonotype with many counts. The V gene is TRBV24-1, the J gene TRBJ2-2; D gene unclear. Germline assignment: CDR1 KGHDR and CDR2 SFDVKD. V lost 4 bases and J 3 bases, leaving 2 bases between the germline ends. This CDR3 region has 12 residues. CDR3 sequence: CATSDYTGELFF. In nucleotides, the CDR3 is TGTGCCACCAGTGACTACACCGGGGAGCTGTTTTTT.

This clonotype was observed many times. The chain couples TRBV12-3 or TRBV12-4 to TRBJ1-1; no clear D gene. V lost 3 bases and J lost 4, with 18 bases in between. The CDR3 totals 16 residues. The CDR3 DNA sequence: TGTGCCAGCAGTTTCAATCAGGTGGTGGGGAGCACTGAAGCTTTCTTT. Residues: CASSFNQVVGSTEAFF.